This T cell receptor beta chain was observed in a study of T-cell reconstitution after alpha-beta-depleted transplantation in children. This clonotype was seen a few times. Preparing the TCRbeta library involved the use of unique molecular identifiers. TCRdb re-analysed the PCR reads in MiXCR, keeping a single row per CDR3 protein. The data contain some 220,000 distinct CDR3 sequences, approximately 9% of them singletons. Per germline, CDR1 LGHNA and CDR2 YNFKEQ. Trimming stripped 5 bases from V and 6 bases from J, with 19 bases between. The CDR3 is 15 amino acids. This clonotype originated in a human donor who donated a stem cell graft to a child with acute lymphoblastic leukemia. The input for sequencing was PBMCs from the stem cell graft donor, taken from the stem cell graft. V usage is TRBV4-2 and J usage is TRBJ1-2, with D unclear. CDR3: CASSSTDSYRDGYTF. CDR3 coding DNA: TGTGCCAGCAGCTCAACAGACTCCTACCGGGATGGCTACACCTTC.